Listed below are T cell receptor beta chains from one sample, sequenced in a study of blood T cell repertoires in COVID-19. The protocol was immunoSEQ multiplex PCR, while the TCRdb copy is restricted to in-frame clones and leaves out a portion. The sample includes tens of thousands of clones, 87% seen only once; the top ten take approximately 10%. Source material: peripheral blood. The receptors stem from a woman aged 80 or older with active COVID-19. The CDR3 runs from the conserved cysteine through the conserved F or W. Each record gives: V gene, clone size, J gene, D gene, CDR3 length, CDR3 protein, CDR3 DNA. The D gene is left open where the match is weak. A row's size may be missing; if present it is once, few, many or a size class.

TRBV6-4,-,TRBJ1-2,TRBD1,15,CASSVRAGGTYGYTF,TGTGCCAGCAGCGTAAGGGCAGGGGGTACCTATGGCTACACCTTC
TRBV19,-,TRBJ2-7,-,11,CASSQGLEQYF,TGTGCCAGTAGCCAGGGTTTAGAGCAGTACTTC
TRBV7-2,-,TRBJ2-6,-,15,CASSRTTSGANVLTF,TGTGCCAGCAGCCGGACAACCTCTGGGGCCAACGTCCTGACTTTC
TRBV6-1,-,TRBJ2-3,TRBD2,16,CASSEGSGGSTDTQYF,TGTGCCAGCAGTGAGGGTAGCGGGGGCAGCACAGATACGCAGTATTTT
TRBV5-1,-,TRBJ1-2,-,15,CASTPTDTVNYGYTF,TGCGCCAGCACCCCAACTGACACGGTGAACTATGGCTACACCTTC
TRBV24-1,-,TRBJ1-2,-,15,CATSGGGHPNYGYTF,TGTGCCACCAGTGGCGGCGGACACCCTAACTATGGCTACACCTTC
TRBV5-8,-,TRBJ2-1,TRBD1,13,CASSRQGPWEQFF,TGTGCCAGCAGCCGACAGGGACCTTGGGAGCAGTTCTTC
TRBV7-2,-,TRBJ2-3,TRBD2,19,CASSQTGPSGGAAWDTQYF,TGTGCCAGCAGCCAAACCGGCCCTAGCGGGGGGGCCGCGTGGGATACGCAGTATTTT
TRBV19,-,TRBJ1-4,-,13,CASRWRGEEKLFF,TGTGCCAGTCGGTGGAGGGGCGAAGAAAAACTGTTTTTT
TRBV5-5,-,TRBJ2-2,-,14,CASSNTRNTGELFF,TGTGCCAGCAGCAATACACGGAACACCGGGGAGCTGTTTTTT
TRBV5-4,-,TRBJ2-5,TRBD1,14,CASSSRDRVSSQYF,TGTGCCAGCAGCTCCCGGGACAGGGTTAGTTCCCAGTACTTC
TRBV18,few,TRBJ1-5,-,17,CASPPGDYGSNNQPQHF,TGTGCCAGCCCCCCTGGAGATTACGGGTCCAACAATCAGCCCCAGCATTTT
TRBV18,few,TRBJ1-3,-,15,CASSPARSSGNTIYF,TGTGCCAGCTCACCAGCGCGGTCATCTGGAAACACCATATATTTT
TRBV5-1,-,TRBJ2-2,TRBD2,18,CASSLGRPSGGYTGELFF,TGCGCCAGCAGCTTGGGTCGGCCTAGCGGGGGCTACACCGGGGAGCTGTTTTTT
TRBV19,few,TRBJ2-3,TRBD2,19,CANPQKYIGSGGAKDTQYF,TGTGCCAACCCGCAGAAGTATATAGGTAGCGGGGGGGCCAAAGATACGCAGTATTTT
TRBV7-2,-,TRBJ2-5,TRBD1,15,CASSSQGAQGETQYF,TGTGCCAGCAGCTCTCAGGGGGCGCAAGGCGAGACCCAGTACTTC
TRBV19,-,TRBJ1-5,-,12,CASRKQGKPQHF,TGTGCCAGTAGGAAACAGGGTAAGCCCCAGCATTTT
TRBV18,-,TRBJ1-1,TRBD1,16,CASSPSTDRVGTEAFF,TGTGCCAGCTCACCTAGCACCGACAGGGTGGGCACTGAAGCTTTCTTT
TRBV9,few,TRBJ2-1,TRBD2,17,CASSPREGTSGDNEQFF,TGTGCCAGCAGCCCCCGGGAGGGGACTAGCGGTGACAATGAGCAGTTCTTC